The 30 T cell receptor beta chains presented below share a single source sample, sequenced in a study of blood T cell repertoires in COVID-19. Assay: immunoSEQ multiplex PCR; the TCRdb copy retains only in-frame clones and omits some. This table holds almost 250,000 clones, approximately 85% found once. Sequenced: PBMCs or T cells enriched from blood (not recorded which). The receptors originated from a woman aged 50 to 60 with acute COVID-19.

This rearrangement joins TRBV3-1 (or the pseudogene TRBV3-2) to TRBJ1-1, with D unresolved. Germline CDR1 is LGHDT and CDR2 is YNNKEL (reference sequence). The V end was cut by 1 base, the J end by 5 bases, with 14 bases between. This CDR3 spans 15 amino acids. The CDR3 loop reads CASSQAAGRRTEAFF. The CDR3 DNA reads TGTGCCAGCAGCCAAGCGGCGGGCCGGAGGACTGAAGCTTTCTTT.

The V call is TRBV6-2 or TRBV6-3, the J call TRBJ1-2; 7 bases are shared with TRBD1. Germline V gene sequence: CDR1 MNHEY, CDR2 SVGEGT. The V gene end was trimmed by 7 bases and the J gene end by 0 bases; junction bases not matched to a gene: 8. The CDR3 sequence is 15 residues long. CDR3 sequence reads: CASTPPGTANYGYTF. For the CDR3, the DNA is TGTGCCAGCACCCCTCCCGGGACAGCTAACTATGGCTACACCTTC.

The table lists this clone with a few counts. This chain links TRBV5-1 with TRBJ1-2; 12 nucleotides line up with TRBD1. With 2 bases clipped from V and 14 bases from J, the junction kept 7 bases outside the gene matches. CDR1 SGHRS and CDR2 YFSETQ come from the germline V gene. The CDR3 consists of 13 residues. The CDR3 protein is CASSLMGQGAKTF. In DNA form, the CDR3 reads TGCGCCAGCAGCTTAATGGGACAGGGGGCGAAGACCTTC.

The genes are TRBV19 and TRBJ1-2, with 9 bases aligning to TRBD1. CDR3 size: 14 residues. Trimming at V came to 6 bases and at J to 4 bases, leaving 6 bases not matched to a gene. CDR1 and CDR2 (germline): LNHDA, SQIVND (reference sequence). For the CDR3, the DNA is TGTGCCAGTAGCGACAGGGGGGTACTCTATGGCTACACCTTC. Translated: CASSDRGVLYGYTF.

The chain recombines TRBV19 with TRBJ2-2; maybe TRBD1 (5 bases). Between the trimmed V and J ends, which lost 5 bases and 0 bases, there was a span of 10 bases. The CDR3 length is 15 residues. Germline loops: CDR1 LNHDA, CDR2 SQIVND (reference sequence). CDR3 residues: CASSLTDTNTGELFF. The CDR3 DNA sequence: TGTGCCAGTAGTTTGACAGATACGAACACCGGGGAGCTGTTTTTT.

The chain carries TRBV6-2 or TRBV6-3 and TRBJ1-4; D uncertain. The CDR3 is 15 amino acids. CDR1 MNHEY and CDR2 SVGEGT come from the germline V gene. The V end was cut by 0 bases, the J end by 5 bases, with 10 bases between. CDR3 amino acids: CASSYSGSRNEKLFF. As DNA, the CDR3 is TGTGCCAGCAGTTACTCGGGCAGTAGAAATGAAAAACTGTTTTTT.

The chain is built from TRBV18 and TRBJ1-5; 7 nucleotides agree with TRBD1. Trimming removed 2 bases from V and 5 bases from J; junction bases left unmatched: 6. Per germline, CDR1 KGHSH and CDR2 LQKENI. The CDR3 totals 15 residues. CDR3 in amino acids: CASSPEQGTHQPQHF. CDR3 in DNA: TGTGCCAGCTCACCAGAACAGGGGACCCATCAGCCCCAGCATTTT.

V usage is TRBV9 and J usage is TRBJ1-5, with D tentatively TRBD1 (6 bases). Germline values: CDR1 SGDLS, CDR2 YYNGEE. The CDR3 runs 15 residues. Trimming took off 4 bases at V and 0 bases at J, with 11 bases between the two ends. CDR3 loop: CASSKDSYSNQPQHF. The CDR3 region has the DNA TGTGCCAGCAGCAAGGACAGCTATAGCAATCAGCCCCAGCATTTT.

This clone was detected a few times. The chain combines TRBV18 with TRBJ1-1; 8 nucleotides line up with TRBD1. The length of the CDR3 is 14 residues. CDR1 is KGHSH, CDR2 LQKENI, per germline. The trim removed 4 bases at V and 2 bases at J, leaving 3 bases unmatched. In nucleotides, the CDR3 is TGTGCCAGCTCACGACAGGGGAAAAACACTGAAGCTTTCTTT. It is translated as CASSRQGKNTEAFF.

V gene TRBV7-6 combines with J gene TRBJ2-2, with D possibly matching TRBD1 (5 bases). The CDR3 is made up of 15 amino acids. Per the germline V gene, CDR1 is SGHVS and CDR2 is FNYEAQ. The germline V and J ends were trimmed by 5 bases and 4 bases, with 14 bases remaining between them. In nucleotides, the CDR3 is TGTGCCAGCAGCGAAGCTCGACAGTTCACCGGGGAGCTGTTTTTT. Its protein is CASSEARQFTGELFF.

This chain uses TRBV5-4 with TRBJ1-2; 8 nucleotides line up with TRBD1. Germline lookup yields CDR1 SGHNT and CDR2 YYREEE (reference sequence). Trimming took 0 bases from V and 7 from J; bases not matched to a gene: 11. The CDR3 totals 16 residues. In DNA form, the CDR3 reads TGTGCCAGCAGCTTGGAGCTGTCAGGGGGCTTGGGTGGCTACACCTTC. This translates into CASSLELSGGLGGYTF.

CDR3 bases: TGTGCCAGCAGATCGGACCGGGACATCTACGAGCAGTACTTC. Amino acids: CASRSDRDIYEQYF. The chain couples TRBV7-2 to TRBJ2-7; a possible D gene is TRBD1 (6 bases). The CDR3 runs to 14 residues. CDR1 and CDR2 from the germline V gene are SGHTA and FQGNSA. Trimming pared 6 bases from V and 3 bases from J, leaving 15 bases between. Filled out from reference TRBV7-2 and TRBJ2-7, the complete variable domain reads GAGVSQSPSNKVTEKGKDVELRCDPISGHTALYWYRQSLGQGLEFLIYFQGNSAPDKSGLPSDRFSAERTGGSVSTLTIQRTQQEDSAVYLCASRSDRDIYEQYFGPGTRLTVT.

Only a few counts were recorded for this clone. The chain recombines TRBV19 with TRBJ1-1; 8 bases fit TRBD1. CDR3 length equals 16 residues. V was clipped by 4 bases and J by 1 base; unmatched bases: 8. CDR1 LNHDA and CDR2 SQIVND come from the germline V gene (reference sequence). DNA for the CDR3: TGTGCCAGTAGTACCCTAACAGGACAGGGGAACACTGAAGCTTTCTTT. It specifies CASSTLTGQGNTEAFF. The entire variable domain, with the rest obtained from reference TRBV19 and TRBJ1-1, is as follows: DGGITQSPKYLFRKEGQNVTLSCEQNLNHDAMYWYRQDPGQGLRLIYYSQIVNDFQKGDIAEGYSVSREKKESFPLTVTSAQKNPTAFYLCASSTLTGQGNTEAFFGQGTRLTVV.

Worth noting for this clone: Other DNA variants within this sample encode the same CDR3. The chain is built from TRBV5-1 and TRBJ2-5, with 7 positions matching TRBD2. V shed 0 bases, J shed 4 bases, and the junction held 3 bases outside the gene matches. The CDR3 length is 14 residues. Germline V gene sequence: CDR1 SGHRS, CDR2 YFSETQ. CDR3 residues: CASSLATGGETQYF. As DNA, the CDR3 is TGCGCCAGCAGCTTGGCGACGGGAGGAGAGACCCAGTACTTC. The variable domain in full, with the rest retrieved from reference TRBV5-1 and TRBJ2-5, is KAGVTQTPRYLIKTRGQQVTLSCSPISGHRSVSWYQQTPGQGLQFLFEYFSETQRNKGNFPGRFSGRQFSNSRSEMNVSTLELGDSALYLCASSLATGGETQYFGPGTRLLVL.

The chain uses TRBV30 and TRBJ2-1, with 9 bases matching TRBD1. V was pared by 5 bases and J by 2 bases, with 4 bases of the junction left unmatched. The germline gives CDR1 GTSNPN, CDR2 SVGIG (reference sequence). The CDR3 runs to 14 residues. In DNA form, the CDR3 reads TGTGCCTGGGGGGGACAGGGTCCCTACAATGAGCAGTTCTTC. Translation: CAWGGQGPYNEQFF.

CDR3 residues: CASSDYGLPDYEQYF. CDR3 DNA: TGTGCCAGCAGTGATTATGGACTACCCGACTACGAGCAGTACTTC. The rearrangement links TRBV6-2 or TRBV6-3 to TRBJ2-7, with D maybe TRBD2 (6 bases). The germline V and J ends were trimmed by 5 bases and 3 bases, with 17 bases remaining between them. Germline CDR1 is MNHEY and CDR2 is SVGEGT. The CDR3 length is 15 residues.

This rearrangement joins TRBV10-3 to TRBJ1-1; D perhaps matches TRBD1 (5 bases). V dropped 3 bases and J dropped 4 bases, with 12 bases sitting between them. The CDR3 consists of 14 residues. Germline V lookup: CDR1 ENHRY, CDR2 SYGVKD. CDR3 in DNA: TGTGCCATCAGTGACCCGGCGGGGGGCACTGAAGCTTTCTTT. Its protein product is CAISDPAGGTEAFF.

The V and J genes are TRBV6-6 and TRBJ2-5; D is perhaps TRBD2 (6 bases). Deletions cut 2 bases from V and 2 bases from J, with 9 bases between. CDR1 MNHNY and CDR2 SVGAGI come from the germline V gene (reference sequence). There are 14 residues in the CDR3. The CDR3 sequence is CASSYKRVQETQYF. The CDR3 DNA follows: TGTGCCAGCAGTTACAAGCGGGTACAAGAGACCCAGTACTTC.

The chain couples TRBV7-9 to TRBJ2-1; 7 bases are shared with TRBD1. V gave up 5 bases and J gave up 9 bases; unmatched junction bases: 13. Germline CDR1 reads SEHNR; CDR2 reads FQNEAQ (reference sequence). The CDR3 sequence is 15 residues long. The CDR3 sequence is CASSPHDRAPGEQFF. CDR3 nucleotides: TGTGCCAGCAGCCCGCACGACAGGGCTCCGGGTGAGCAGTTCTTC.

This clone was counted ten times or more. The V call is TRBV15, the J call TRBJ2-2, with a tentative D call TRBD2 (7 bases). There are 16 residues in the CDR3. Trimming left V 0 bases short and J 4 bases short, with 12 bases between. The germline V gene has CDR1 LNHNV and CDR2 YYDKDF (reference sequence). CDR3 bases: TGTGCCACCAGCAGAGATCGGGGGGCGGGCACCGGGGAGCTGTTTTTT. This sequence encodes CATSRDRGAGTGELFF.

This clone was seen only a few times. The chain joins TRBV7-9 to TRBJ1-4, with 10 bases that match TRBD1. Per germline, CDR1 SEHNR and CDR2 FQNEAQ (reference sequence). This CDR3 is built from 15 residues. The junction had 7 bases not matched to a gene; V was cut back by 5 bases and J by 7 bases. CDR3 sequence (DNA): TGTGCCAGCAGCCCGACCGGGACAGGGGTTGAAAAACTGTTTTTT. Amino acids: CASSPTGTGVEKLFF.

The chain links TRBV28 to TRBJ2-3; TRBD2 matches at 10 bases. This CDR3 has 17 residues. Per germline, CDR1 MDHEN and CDR2 SYDVKM. The V and J ends lost 10 bases and 2 bases, in that order; junction bases with no gene match: 15. CDR3 coding DNA: TGTGCCACCTCAGAGAGCGGGGGGGCCGGGGTCACAGATACGCAGTATTTT. Translation: CATSESGGAGVTDTQYF.

This rearrangement joins TRBV7-2 to TRBJ2-1; 10 nucleotides agree with TRBD2. This CDR3 is 16 amino acids long. Per the germline V gene, CDR1 is SGHTA and CDR2 is FQGNSA. Trimming at V came to 5 bases and at J to 2 bases, leaving 6 bases not matched to a gene. This CDR3 is CASSVQSGGAYNEQFF. As DNA, the CDR3 is TGTGCCAGCAGCGTACAAAGCGGGGGGGCCTACAATGAGCAGTTCTTC.

This clone was recorded only once. The J gene is TRBJ1-3, the V gene TRBV23-1; 7 nucleotides agree with TRBD1. TRBV23-1 is an ORF; its function is uncertain. The ends lost 6 bases at V and 3 bases at J; junction bases unmatched: 11. CDR3 size: 16 residues. The CDR3, as DNA: TGCGCCAGCAGCCCCCGCCAGGGGGAAGGTGGAAACACCATATATTTT. Translating gives CASSPRQGEGGNTIYF.

The V gene is TRBV19, the J gene TRBJ1-1; D ambiguous. This CDR3 is 15 amino acids long. CDR1 and CDR2 (germline): LNHDA, SQIVND (reference sequence). V was clipped by 0 bases and J by 3 bases, with 11 bases between them. The CDR3, as DNA: TGTGCCAGTAGTATAGAGCCTCAGGTTTACACTGAAGCTTTCTTT. Translated, it gives CASSIEPQVYTEAFF.

The chain couples TRBV4-3 to TRBJ2-2; the D is unclear. Trimming shortened V by 5 bases and J by 0 bases, and 7 bases separated the two germline ends. Germline CDR1 and CDR2: LGHNA and YSLEER. CDR3 length equals 14 residues. The CDR3 sequence: CASSSLTNTGELFF. Here the CDR3 DNA reads TGCGCCAGCAGCTCCCTTACGAACACCGGGGAGCTGTTTTTT.

CDR3 coding DNA: TGTGCCAGCACCTTTCTCATGGGAGGGCCCTATGGCTACACCTTC. This translates into CASTFLMGGPYGYTF. V and J are TRBV7-9 and TRBJ1-2; D remains unclear. Germline values: CDR1 SEHNR, CDR2 FQNEAQ (reference sequence). The CDR3 spans 15 residues. Trimming removed 7 bases from V and 4 bases from J, with 19 bases in between.

This sequence joins TRBV5-4 and TRBJ1-2; no firm D call. This CDR3 is built from 14 residues. Germline V gene data show CDR1 as SGHNT and CDR2 as YYREEE (reference sequence). V gave up 1 base and J gave up 8 bases, with 15 bases separating them. CDR3 loop: CASSLPGYSLGYTF. CDR3 nucleotides: TGTGCCAGCAGCTTGCCGGGATATTCCTTGGGCTACACCTTC.

The CDR3 bases are TGTGCCAGCAGTTACAGGGCAGGGGGGAACACTGAAGCTTTCTTT. This encodes CASSYRAGGNTEAFF. The chain uses TRBV6-5 and TRBJ1-1, with 7 bases identical to TRBD1. This CDR3 spans 15 amino acids. CDR1 is MNHEY and CDR2 is SVGAGI in the germline V gene. V was pared by 2 bases and J by 1 base, with 4 bases of the junction left unmatched.

The J gene is TRBJ2-7, the V gene TRBV5-1, with TRBD1 as a possible D gene (6 bases). Trimming took 2 bases from V and 6 from J, leaving 15 bases between them. The germline gives CDR1 SGHRS, CDR2 YFSETQ. The CDR3 totals 14 residues. CDR3 amino acids: CASSFSGELGEQYF. DNA for the CDR3: TGCGCCAGCAGCTTCTCAGGGGAATTGGGCGAGCAGTACTTC.